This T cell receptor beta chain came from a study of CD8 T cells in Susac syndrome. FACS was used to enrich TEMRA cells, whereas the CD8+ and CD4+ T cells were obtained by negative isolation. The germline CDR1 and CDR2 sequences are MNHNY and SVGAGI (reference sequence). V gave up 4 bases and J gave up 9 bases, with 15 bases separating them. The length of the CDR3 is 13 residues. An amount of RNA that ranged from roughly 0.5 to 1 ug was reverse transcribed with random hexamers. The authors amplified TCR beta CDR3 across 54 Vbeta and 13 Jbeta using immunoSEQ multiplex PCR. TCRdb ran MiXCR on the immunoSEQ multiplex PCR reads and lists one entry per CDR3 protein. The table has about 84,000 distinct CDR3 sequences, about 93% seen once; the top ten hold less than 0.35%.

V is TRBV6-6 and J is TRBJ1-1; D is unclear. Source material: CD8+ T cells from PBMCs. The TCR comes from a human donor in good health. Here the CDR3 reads CASSSVKGIKAFF. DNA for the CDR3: TGTGCCAGCAGTTCCGTGAAAGGGATCAAAGCTTTCTTT.